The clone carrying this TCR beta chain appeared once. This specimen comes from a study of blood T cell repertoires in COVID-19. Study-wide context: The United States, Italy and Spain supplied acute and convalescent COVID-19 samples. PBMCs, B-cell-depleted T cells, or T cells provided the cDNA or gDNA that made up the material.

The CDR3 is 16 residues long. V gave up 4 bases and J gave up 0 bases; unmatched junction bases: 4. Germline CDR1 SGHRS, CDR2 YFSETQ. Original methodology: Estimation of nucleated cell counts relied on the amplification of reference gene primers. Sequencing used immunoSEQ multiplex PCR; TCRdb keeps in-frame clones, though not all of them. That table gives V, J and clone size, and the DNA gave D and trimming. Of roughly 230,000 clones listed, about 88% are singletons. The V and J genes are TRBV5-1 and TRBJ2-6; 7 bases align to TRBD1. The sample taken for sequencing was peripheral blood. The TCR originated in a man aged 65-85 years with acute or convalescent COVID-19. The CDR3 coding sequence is TGCGCCAGCAGCCTGGGACAGCCCTCTGGGGCCAACGTCCTGACTTTC. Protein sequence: CASSLGQPSGANVLTF.